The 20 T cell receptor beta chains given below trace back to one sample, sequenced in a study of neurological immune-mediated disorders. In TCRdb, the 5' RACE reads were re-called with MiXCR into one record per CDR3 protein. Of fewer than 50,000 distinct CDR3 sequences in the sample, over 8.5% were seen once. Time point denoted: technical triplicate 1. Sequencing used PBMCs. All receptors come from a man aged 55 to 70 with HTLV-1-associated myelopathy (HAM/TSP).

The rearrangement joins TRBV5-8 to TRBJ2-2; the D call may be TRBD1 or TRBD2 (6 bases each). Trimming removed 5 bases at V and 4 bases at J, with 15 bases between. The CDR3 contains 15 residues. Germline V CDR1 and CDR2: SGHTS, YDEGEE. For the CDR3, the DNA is TGTGCCAGCAGACTCCCGGGGGCGGGCACCGGGGAGCTGTTTTTT. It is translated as CASRLPGAGTGELFF.

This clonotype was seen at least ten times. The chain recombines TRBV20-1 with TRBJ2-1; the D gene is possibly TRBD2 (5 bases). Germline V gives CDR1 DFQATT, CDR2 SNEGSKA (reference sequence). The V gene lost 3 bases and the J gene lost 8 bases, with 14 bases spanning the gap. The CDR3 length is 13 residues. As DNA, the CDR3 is TGCAGTGCTAGGGAGGACCTAGACTATGAGCAGTTCTTC. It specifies CSAREDLDYEQFF.

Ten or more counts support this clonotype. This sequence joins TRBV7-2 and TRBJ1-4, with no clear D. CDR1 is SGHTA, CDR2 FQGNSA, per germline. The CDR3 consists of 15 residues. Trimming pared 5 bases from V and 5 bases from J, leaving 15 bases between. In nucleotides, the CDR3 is TGTGCCAGCAGCCGTTCACCGCACAGCAATGAAAAACTGTTTTTT. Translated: CASSRSPHSNEKLFF.

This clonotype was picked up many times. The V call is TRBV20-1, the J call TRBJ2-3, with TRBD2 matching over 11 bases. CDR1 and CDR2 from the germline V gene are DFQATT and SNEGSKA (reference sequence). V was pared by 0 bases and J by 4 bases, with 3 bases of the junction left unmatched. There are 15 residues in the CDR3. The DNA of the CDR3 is TGCAGTGCTAGAGACCCGGGACTAGCGGCAGATACGCAGTATTTT. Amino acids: CSARDPGLAADTQYF.

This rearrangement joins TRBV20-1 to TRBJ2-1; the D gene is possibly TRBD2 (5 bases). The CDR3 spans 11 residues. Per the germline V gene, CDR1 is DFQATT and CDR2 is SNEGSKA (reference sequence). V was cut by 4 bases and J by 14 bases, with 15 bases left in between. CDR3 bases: TGCAGTGCTATGGACTCCTCTCATAAGTTCTTC. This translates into CSAMDSSHKFF.

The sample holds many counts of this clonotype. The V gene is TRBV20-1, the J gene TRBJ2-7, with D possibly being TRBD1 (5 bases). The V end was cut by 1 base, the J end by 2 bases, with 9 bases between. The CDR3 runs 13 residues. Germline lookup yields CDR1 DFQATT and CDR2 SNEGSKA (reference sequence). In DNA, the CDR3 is TGCAGTGCTAGAGGGCAGGGCACCTACGAGCAGTACTTC. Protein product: CSARGQGTYEQYF.

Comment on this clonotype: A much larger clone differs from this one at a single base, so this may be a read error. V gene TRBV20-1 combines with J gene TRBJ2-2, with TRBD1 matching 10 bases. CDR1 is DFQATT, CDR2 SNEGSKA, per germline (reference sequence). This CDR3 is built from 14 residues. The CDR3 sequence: CSAKGQGNTGDLFF. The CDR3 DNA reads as TGCAGTGCTAAGGGACAGGGGAACACCGGGGACCTGTTTTTT.

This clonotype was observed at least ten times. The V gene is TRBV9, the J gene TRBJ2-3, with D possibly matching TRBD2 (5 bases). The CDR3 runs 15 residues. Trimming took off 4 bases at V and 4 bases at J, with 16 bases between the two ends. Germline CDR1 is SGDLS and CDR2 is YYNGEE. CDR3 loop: CASSPGWVTADTQYF. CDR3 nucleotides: TGTGCCAGCAGCCCGGGGTGGGTTACCGCAGATACGCAGTATTTT.

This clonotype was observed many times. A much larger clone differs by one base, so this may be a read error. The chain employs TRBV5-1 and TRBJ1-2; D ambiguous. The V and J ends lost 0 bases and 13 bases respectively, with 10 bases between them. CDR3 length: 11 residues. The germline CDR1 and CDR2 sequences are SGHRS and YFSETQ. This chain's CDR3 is CASSLALCCTF. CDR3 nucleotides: TGCGCCAGCAGCTTGGCTTTGTGCTGCACCTTC.

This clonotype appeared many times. The CDR3 sequence: CASSRGTGVDQYF. CDR3 DNA: TGCGCCAGCAGCCGCGGGACAGGGGTTGACCAGTACTTC. The chain combines TRBV5-1 with TRBJ2-7, with 10 bases matching TRBD1. Losses at the gene ends were 4 bases for V and 10 bases for J; bases not matched to a gene: 8. Germline CDR1 SGHRS, CDR2 YFSETQ. CDR3 length: 13 amino acids.

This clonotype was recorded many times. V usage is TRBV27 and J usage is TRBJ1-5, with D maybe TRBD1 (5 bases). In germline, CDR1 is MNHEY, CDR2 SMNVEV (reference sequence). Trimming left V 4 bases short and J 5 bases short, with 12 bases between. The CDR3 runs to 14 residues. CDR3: CASSSWGSDQPQHF. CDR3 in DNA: TGTGCCAGCAGTTCGTGGGGGTCTGATCAGCCCCAGCATTTT.

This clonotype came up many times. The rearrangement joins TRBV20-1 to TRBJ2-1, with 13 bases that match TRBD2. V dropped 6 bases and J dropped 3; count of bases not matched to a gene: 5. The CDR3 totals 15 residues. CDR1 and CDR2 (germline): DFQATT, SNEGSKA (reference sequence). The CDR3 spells CSATGTSGVYNEQFF. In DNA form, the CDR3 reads TGCAGTGCAACCGGGACTAGCGGGGTCTACAATGAGCAGTTCTTC.

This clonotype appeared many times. CDR3 DNA: TGTGCCAGCAGCCTGGGGGGGACTACCAGGTGGGGAGAGCAGTTCTTC. Residues: CASSLGGTTRWGEQFF. The gene calls are TRBV5-4 and TRBJ2-1; 7 nucleotides agree with TRBD2. J was trimmed by 10 bases and V by 4 bases; bases with no gene match: 17. The germline V gene encodes CDR1 SGHNT and CDR2 YYREEE (reference sequence). The CDR3 is made up of 16 amino acids.

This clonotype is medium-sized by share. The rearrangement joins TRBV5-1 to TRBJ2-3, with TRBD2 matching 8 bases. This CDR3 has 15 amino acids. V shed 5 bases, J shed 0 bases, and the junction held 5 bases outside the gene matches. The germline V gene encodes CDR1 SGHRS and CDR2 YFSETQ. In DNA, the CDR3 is TGCGCCAGCAGGATCCGGGGGGGGAGCACAGATACGCAGTATTTT. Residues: CASRIRGGSTDTQYF.

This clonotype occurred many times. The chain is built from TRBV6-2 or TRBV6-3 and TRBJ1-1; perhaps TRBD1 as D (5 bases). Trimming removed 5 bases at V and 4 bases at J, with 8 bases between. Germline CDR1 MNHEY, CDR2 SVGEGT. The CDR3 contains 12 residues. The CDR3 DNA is TGTGCCAGCAGTAGACAGTTCACTGAAGCTTTCTTT. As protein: CASSRQFTEAFF.

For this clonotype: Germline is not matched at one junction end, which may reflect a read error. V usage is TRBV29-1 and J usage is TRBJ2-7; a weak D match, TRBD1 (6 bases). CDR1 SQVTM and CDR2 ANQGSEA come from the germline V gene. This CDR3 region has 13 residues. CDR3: CSVGQTSSYERYF. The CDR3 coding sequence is TGCAGCGTCGGACAGACATCTTCCTACGAGCGGTACTTC.

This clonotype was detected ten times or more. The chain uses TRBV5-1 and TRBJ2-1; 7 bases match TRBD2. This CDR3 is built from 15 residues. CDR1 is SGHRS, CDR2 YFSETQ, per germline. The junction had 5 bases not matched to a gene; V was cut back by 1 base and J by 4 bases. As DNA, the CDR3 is TGCGCCAGCAGCTTGACAGCGGGAAGATACAATGAGCAGTTCTTC. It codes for CASSLTAGRYNEQFF.

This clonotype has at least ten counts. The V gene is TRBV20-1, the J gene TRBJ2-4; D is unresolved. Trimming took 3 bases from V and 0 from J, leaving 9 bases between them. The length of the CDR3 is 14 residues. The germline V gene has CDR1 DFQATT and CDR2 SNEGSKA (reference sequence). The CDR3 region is CSARVLIAKNIQYF. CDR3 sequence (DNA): TGCAGTGCTAGGGTACTTATAGCCAAAAACATTCAGTACTTC.

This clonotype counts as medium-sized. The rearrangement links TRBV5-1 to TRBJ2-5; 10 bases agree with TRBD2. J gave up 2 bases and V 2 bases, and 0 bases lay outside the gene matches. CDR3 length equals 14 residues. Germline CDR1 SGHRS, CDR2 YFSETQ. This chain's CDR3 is CASSLLAGQETQYF. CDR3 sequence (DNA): TGCGCCAGCAGCTTACTAGCGGGACAAGAGACCCAGTACTTC.

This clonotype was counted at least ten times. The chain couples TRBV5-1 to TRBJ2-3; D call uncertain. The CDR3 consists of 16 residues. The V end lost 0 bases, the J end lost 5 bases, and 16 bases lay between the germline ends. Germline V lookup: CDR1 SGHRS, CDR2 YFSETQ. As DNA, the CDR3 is TGCGCCAGCAGCTTGGCGAGTACTTCTGGCGTAGATACGCAGTATTTT. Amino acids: CASSLASTSGVDTQYF.